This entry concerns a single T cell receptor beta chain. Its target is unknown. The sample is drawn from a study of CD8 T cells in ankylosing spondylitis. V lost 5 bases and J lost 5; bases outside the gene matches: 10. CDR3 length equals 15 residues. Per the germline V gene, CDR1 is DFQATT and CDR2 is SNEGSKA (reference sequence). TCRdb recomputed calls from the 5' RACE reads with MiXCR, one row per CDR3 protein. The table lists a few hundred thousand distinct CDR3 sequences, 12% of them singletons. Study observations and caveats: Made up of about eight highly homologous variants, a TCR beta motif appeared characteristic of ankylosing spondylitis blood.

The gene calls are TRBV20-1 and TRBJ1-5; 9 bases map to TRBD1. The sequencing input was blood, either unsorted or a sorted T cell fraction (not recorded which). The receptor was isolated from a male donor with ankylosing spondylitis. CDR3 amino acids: CSACHGTGFDQPQHF. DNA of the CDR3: TGCAGTGCTTGTCACGGGACAGGGTTTGATCAGCCCCAGCATTTT.